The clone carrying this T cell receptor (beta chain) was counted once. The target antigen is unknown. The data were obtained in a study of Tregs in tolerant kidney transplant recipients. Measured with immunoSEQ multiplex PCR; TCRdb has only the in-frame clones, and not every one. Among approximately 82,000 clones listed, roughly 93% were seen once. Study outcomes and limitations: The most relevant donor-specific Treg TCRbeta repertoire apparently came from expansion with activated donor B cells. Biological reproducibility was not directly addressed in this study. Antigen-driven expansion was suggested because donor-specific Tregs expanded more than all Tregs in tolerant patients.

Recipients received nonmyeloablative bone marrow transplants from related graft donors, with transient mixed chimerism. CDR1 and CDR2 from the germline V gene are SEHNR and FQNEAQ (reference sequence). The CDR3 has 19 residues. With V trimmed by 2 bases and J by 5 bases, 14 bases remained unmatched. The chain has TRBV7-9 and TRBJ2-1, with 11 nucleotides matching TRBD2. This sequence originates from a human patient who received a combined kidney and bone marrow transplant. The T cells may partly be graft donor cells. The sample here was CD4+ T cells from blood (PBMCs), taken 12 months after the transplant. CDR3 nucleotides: TGTGCCAGCAGCTTACTCCTCTTGGCTAGCGGGAGGACAAACAATGAGCAGTTCTTC. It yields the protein CASSLLLLASGRTNNEQFF.